The 20 T cell receptor beta chains below come from one sample, sequenced in a study of blood T cell repertoires in COVID-19. Sequencing used immunoSEQ multiplex PCR; TCRdb keeps in-frame clones, though not all of them. Of 270,000 or so clones in the sample, around nine tenths are singletons; the top ten hold approximately 8.2%. Sequencing input: peripheral blood. All receptors come from a man aged 35-49 years with active or convalescent COVID-19.

The genes are TRBV13 and TRBJ2-5, with a tentative D call TRBD2 (5 bases). V gave up 4 bases and J gave up 5 bases, with 14 bases separating them. Germline CDR1 is PRHDT and CDR2 is FYEKMQ (reference sequence). The CDR3 spans 14 residues. The CDR3 protein is CASSSRGDGETQYF. The DNA of the CDR3 is TGTGCCAGCAGCTCCCGGGGAGACGGGGAGACCCAGTACTTC.

The V and J genes are TRBV7-6 and TRBJ1-3; no definite D call. Trimming left V 0 bases short and J 5 bases short, with 11 bases between. The germline V gene has CDR1 SGHVS and CDR2 FNYEAQ. The CDR3 length is 15 residues. CDR3 amino acids: CASSLASPERNTIYF. The CDR3 DNA reads TGTGCCAGCAGCTTAGCCTCCCCTGAGAGAAACACCATATATTTT. Using reference TRBV7-6 and TRBJ1-3 for the parts outside the CDR3, the full variable domain is GAGVSQSPRYKVTKRGQDVALRCDPISGHVSLYWYRQALGQGPEFLTYFNYEAQQDKSGLPNDRFSAERPEGSISTLTIQRTEQRDSAMYRCASSLASPERNTIYFGEGSWLTVV.

In its sample, this clone was seen many times. The V and J genes are TRBV30 and TRBJ1-5; 9 bases match TRBD1. Germline V CDR1 and CDR2: GTSNPN, SVGIG (reference sequence). The CDR3 extends over 17 amino acids. Trimming removed 2 bases from V and 2 bases from J; junction bases left unmatched: 10. CDR3 loop: CAWSSLLDRGGNQPQHF. The CDR3 DNA reads as TGTGCCTGGAGTTCGTTACTGGACAGGGGAGGCAATCAGCCCCAGCATTTT.

The V and J genes are TRBV5-1 and TRBJ2-2; 8 bases line up with TRBD2. CDR3 length: 16 amino acids. With 4 bases clipped from V and 0 bases from J, the junction kept 5 bases outside the gene matches. Germline CDR1 SGHRS, CDR2 YFSETQ. Here the CDR3 DNA reads TGCGCCAGCAGCACTACGGGACTAGCGAACACCGGGGAGCTGTTTTTT. This gives the protein CASSTTGLANTGELFF.

The chain combines TRBV5-4 with TRBJ2-6; TRBD2 aligns across 12 bases. Germline CDR1 is SGHNT and CDR2 is YYREEE (reference sequence). J gave up 2 bases and V 4 bases, and 4 bases lay outside the gene matches. The CDR3 has 17 amino acids. The CDR3 DNA reads TGTGCCAGCAGCCGGAGACTAGCGGGAGCTGGGGCCAACGTCCTGACTTTC. As protein: CASSRRLAGAGANVLTF.

This clone has only a few counts. The rearrangement links TRBV6-5 to TRBJ2-2; D perhaps matches TRBD2 (6 bases). Germline CDR1 is MNHEY and CDR2 is SVGAGI. CDR3 length: 11 amino acids. V lost 9 bases, J lost 7 bases, and 9 bases lay in between. CDR3: CASRRDGELFF. CDR3 in DNA: TGTGCCAGTCGGCGGGACGGGGAGCTGTTTTTT.

The table lists this clone with a count of one. The V gene is TRBV29-1, the J gene TRBJ2-5, with 9 bases that match TRBD2. The CDR3 contains 16 residues. V lost 4 bases and J lost 1; bases outside the gene matches: 10. Germline V gene lookup returns CDR1 SQVTM and CDR2 ANQGSEA. The CDR3 loop reads CSVGPEAGGLQETQYF. The CDR3 DNA reads TGCAGCGTTGGACCGGAAGCGGGAGGACTCCAAGAGACCCAGTACTTC. Full variable domain (rest looked up from reference TRBV29-1 and TRBJ2-5): SAVISQKPSRDICQRGTSLTIQCQVDSQVTMMFWYRQQPGQSLTLIATANQGSEATYESGFVIDKFPISRPNLTFSTLTVSNMSPEDSSIYLCSVGPEAGGLQETQYFGPGTRLLVL.

The rearrangement joins TRBV6-5 to TRBJ2-1; 7 bases fit TRBD1. The CDR3 totals 11 residues. V shed 6 bases and J 8 bases; nucleotides not matched to a gene: 1. Per the germline V gene, CDR1 is MNHEY and CDR2 is SVGAGI. The CDR3 is CASRDRDEQFF. As DNA, the CDR3 is TGTGCCAGCAGAGACAGGGATGAGCAGTTCTTC.

The chain couples TRBV5-1 to TRBJ2-7, with 11 bases aligning to TRBD2. CDR1 and CDR2 from the germline V gene are SGHRS and YFSETQ. This CDR3 is built from 15 residues. V was pared by 0 bases and J by 4 bases, with 3 bases of the junction left unmatched. CDR3 loop: CASSLAGTSGYEQYF. The CDR3 DNA is TGCGCCAGCAGCTTGGCCGGGACTAGCGGTTACGAGCAGTACTTC.

This rearrangement joins TRBV28 to TRBJ1-2; D unclear. V was clipped by 6 bases and J by 8 bases, with 13 bases between them. The germline V gene has CDR1 MDHEN and CDR2 SYDVKM. This CDR3 has 12 amino acids. The CDR3 protein is CASSPPGGGYTF. As DNA, the CDR3 is TGTGCCAGCAGCCCCCCGGGCGGGGGCTACACCTTC.

The chain uses TRBV3-1 (or the pseudogene TRBV3-2) and TRBJ1-3; 7 nucleotides align to TRBD1. The CDR3 loop spans 13 amino acids. CDR1 is LGHDT and CDR2 is YNNKEL in the germline V gene (reference sequence). V dropped 4 bases and J dropped 6; count of bases not matched to a gene: 3. The CDR3 region has the DNA TGTGCCAGCAGCCCAGGGACAGCAAACACCATATATTTT. This gives the protein CASSPGTANTIYF.

J is TRBJ2-7 and V is TRBV6-5; 9 bases align to TRBD1. V lost 2 bases, J lost 5 bases, and 7 bases stayed unmatched. The length of the CDR3 is 15 residues. Germline V gene lookup returns CDR1 MNHEY and CDR2 SVGAGI. In DNA form, the CDR3 reads TGTGCCAGCAGTTACCTCCGGGACAGGGCCAACGAGCAGTACTTC. It specifies CASSYLRDRANEQYF.

The rearrangement uses TRBV19 and TRBJ1-5; TRBD1 agrees at 7 bases. The ends lost 4 bases at V and 7 bases at J; junction bases unmatched: 7. This CDR3 contains 14 residues. Germline V gives CDR1 LNHDA, CDR2 SQIVND (reference sequence). This CDR3 reads CASSRTGEIQPQHF. The CDR3 region has the DNA TGTGCCAGTAGTAGAACAGGGGAAATCCAGCCCCAGCATTTT.

This clone showed up just once. The chain is built from TRBV10-3 and TRBJ2-5; possible D gene TRBD1, 7 bases. Germline lookup yields CDR1 ENHRY and CDR2 SYGVKD. The CDR3 has 14 residues. V was trimmed by 6 bases and J by 4 bases, leaving 15 bases between them. Here the CDR3 reads CAISKDREVETQYF. The CDR3 region has the DNA TGTGCCATCAGCAAAGACAGGGAGGTAGAGACCCAGTACTTC.

This clone was seen more than once but under ten times. This chain links TRBV19 with TRBJ1-1; D is ambiguous. CDR3 length: 14 amino acids. The V end lost 7 bases, the J end lost 1 base, and 13 bases lay between the germline ends. Germline CDR1 reads LNHDA; CDR2 reads SQIVND (reference sequence). CDR3 nucleotides: TGTGCCAGTACCCCCCAGGTAGGGAACACTGAAGCTTTCTTT. It codes for CASTPQVGNTEAFF.

The chain combines TRBV4-1 with TRBJ1-3; the D is unclear. This CDR3 region has 17 residues. Trimming removed 4 bases at V and 0 bases at J, with 16 bases between. Germline V gene data show CDR1 as MGHRA and CDR2 as YSYEKL. Here the CDR3 DNA reads TGCGCCAGCAGCCGGGAGGGTAGGGAATCCTCTGGAAACACCATATATTTT. This gives the protein CASSREGRESSGNTIYF.

The chain recombines TRBV6-5 with TRBJ2-3; 8 nucleotides match TRBD1. This CDR3 is built from 15 residues. CDR1 is MNHEY, CDR2 SVGAGI, per germline. With V trimmed by 6 bases and J by 3 bases, 8 bases remained unmatched. The CDR3 here is CASRDTGGRTDTQYF. The CDR3 DNA is TGTGCCAGCAGAGATACAGGGGGACGGACAGATACGCAGTATTTT.

Here the CDR3 DNA reads TGTGCCAGCACGACTAGCGGGACCACAGATACGCAGTATTTT. Translation gives CASTTSGTTDTQYF. The rearrangement links TRBV2 to TRBJ2-3, with 11 bases matching TRBD2. CDR3 size: 14 residues. Looked up from germline, CDR1 is SNHLY and CDR2 is FYNNEI. Unmatched junction bases numbered 2, after V lost 7 bases and J lost 2 bases.

The chain has TRBV6-5 and TRBJ1-1; 9 bases align to TRBD1. The CDR3 has 15 amino acids. Germline V gene sequence: CDR1 MNHEY, CDR2 SVGAGI. The trim removed 6 bases at V and 4 bases at J, leaving 9 bases unmatched. CDR3: CASRPTGQGLTEAFF. The DNA for the CDR3 is TGTGCCAGCAGACCGACGGGACAGGGTCTCACTGAAGCTTTCTTT.

This clone was seen a single time. The rearrangement joins TRBV7-9 to TRBJ1-4; D gene unclear. The CDR3 length is 13 residues. V was shortened by 3 bases and J by 6 bases, with 8 bases between the two germline ends. Per germline, CDR1 SEHNR and CDR2 FQNEAQ (reference sequence). The DNA of the CDR3 is TGTGCCAGCAGCTTCCTAGGTTATGAAAAACTGTTTTTT. It specifies CASSFLGYEKLFF.